This section outlines one TCR beta chain sequence together with its context. The data were produced by immunoSEQ multiplex PCR, yet TCRdb's version contains in-frame clones alone and is incomplete. The sample yields roughly 170,000 clones, less than 85% seen once. The data stem from a study of blood T cell repertoires in COVID-19. The overall study: T cells, B-cell-depleted T cells, or PBMCs supplied cDNA or gDNA.

Which cohort a participant joined came from the clinical history participants gave. The receptor comes from a man between 60 and 70 years old who had recovered from COVID-19. The sequenced material came from PBMCs or T cells enriched from blood (not recorded which).

Here the CDR3 reads CASSLLAGRQETQYF. CDR3 in DNA: TGCGCCAGCAGCTTGCTAGCGGGGAGGCAAGAGACCCAGTACTTC. V and J are TRBV5-1 and TRBJ2-5; 9 positions match TRBD2. CDR3 length: 15 residues. V lost 1 base and J lost 2; bases outside the gene matches: 3. The germline CDR1 and CDR2 sequences are SGHRS and YFSETQ.